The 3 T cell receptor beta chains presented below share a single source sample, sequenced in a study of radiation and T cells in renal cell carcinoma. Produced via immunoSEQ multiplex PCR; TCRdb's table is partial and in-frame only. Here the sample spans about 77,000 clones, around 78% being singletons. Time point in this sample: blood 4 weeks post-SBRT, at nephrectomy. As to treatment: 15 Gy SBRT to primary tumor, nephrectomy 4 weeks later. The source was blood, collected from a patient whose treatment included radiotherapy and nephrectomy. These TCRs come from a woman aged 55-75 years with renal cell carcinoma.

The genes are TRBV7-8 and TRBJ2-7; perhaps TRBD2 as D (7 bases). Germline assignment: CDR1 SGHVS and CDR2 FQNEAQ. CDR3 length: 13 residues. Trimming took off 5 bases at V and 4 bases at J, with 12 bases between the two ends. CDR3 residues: CASSLKGGYEQYF. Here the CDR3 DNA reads TGTGCCAGCAGCCTAAAGGGGGGGTACGAGCAGTACTTC.

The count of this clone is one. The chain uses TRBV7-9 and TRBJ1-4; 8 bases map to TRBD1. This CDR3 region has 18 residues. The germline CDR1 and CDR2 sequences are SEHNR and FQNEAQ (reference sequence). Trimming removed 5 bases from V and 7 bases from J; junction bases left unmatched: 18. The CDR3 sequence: CASSGTGSILIRGEKLFF. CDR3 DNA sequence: TGTGCCAGCAGCGGGACAGGCTCAATCCTAATCCGGGGTGAAAAACTGTTTTTT.

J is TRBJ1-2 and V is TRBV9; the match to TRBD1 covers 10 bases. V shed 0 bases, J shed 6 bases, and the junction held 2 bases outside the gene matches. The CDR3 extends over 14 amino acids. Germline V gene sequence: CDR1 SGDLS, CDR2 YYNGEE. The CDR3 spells CASSVGTGGNGYTF. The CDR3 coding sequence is TGTGCCAGCAGCGTAGGGACAGGGGGAAATGGCTACACCTTC.